This TCR beta chain came from a study of shared clonotypes between healthy human individuals. The CDR3 contains 15 residues. Germline V CDR1 and CDR2: SGHRS, YFSETQ. Trimming at V came to 4 bases and at J to 6 bases, leaving 13 bases not matched to a gene. Donors, without exception, were Caucasian adults residing in Nashville, Tennessee. The CD4+ fraction was divided into a CD45RA+ naive subset and a CD45RA-negative memory subset. In the original workflow: Junction-only sequences without quality scores were provided by ImmunoSEQ, so filtering was different. Libraries were prepared by immunoSEQ multiplex PCR; TCRdb keeps only in-frame clonotypes and omits some of them. That table supplies the V and J calls and clone size; D and trimming were determined from the DNA. The sample comprises roughly 1,600,000 clones, 98% to 99% of which are singletons, and approximately 0.4% rests with the top ten.

Sequenced input: naive CD4+ T cells sorted from blood. The sample's subset: CD45RA+ positively selected. The receptor's source is a man younger than 40 in good health. The chain is built from TRBV5-1 and TRBJ2-7; the match to TRBD1 covers 7 bases. For the CDR3, the DNA is TGCGCCAGCAGCCGCCCGGGACAGACTGTTTCCGAGCAGTACTTC. Protein sequence: CASSRPGQTVSEQYF.